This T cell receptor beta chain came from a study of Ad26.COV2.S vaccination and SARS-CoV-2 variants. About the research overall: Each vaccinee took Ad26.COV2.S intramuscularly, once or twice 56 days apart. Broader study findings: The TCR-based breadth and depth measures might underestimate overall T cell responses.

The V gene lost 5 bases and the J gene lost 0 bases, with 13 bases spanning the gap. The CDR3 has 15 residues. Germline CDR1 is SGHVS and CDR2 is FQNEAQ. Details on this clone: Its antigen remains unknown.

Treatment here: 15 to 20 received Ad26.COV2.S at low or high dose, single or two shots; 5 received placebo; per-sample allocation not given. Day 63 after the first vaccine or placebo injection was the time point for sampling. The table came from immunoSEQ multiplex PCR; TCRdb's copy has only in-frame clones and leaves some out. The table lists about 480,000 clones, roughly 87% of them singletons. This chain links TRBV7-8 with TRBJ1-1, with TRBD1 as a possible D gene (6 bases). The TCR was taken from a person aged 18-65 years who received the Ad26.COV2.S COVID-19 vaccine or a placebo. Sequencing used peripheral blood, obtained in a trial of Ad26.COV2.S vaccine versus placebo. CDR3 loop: CASSQGLQMNTEAFF. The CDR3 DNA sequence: TGTGCCAGCAGCCAGGGGCTCCAAATGAACACTGAAGCTTTCTTT.